The entry that follows covers one T cell receptor beta chain sequence. Clones were sequenced by immunoSEQ multiplex PCR, and TCRdb holds only the in-frame ones, with some missing. The sample comprises 26,000 or so clones, about 90% of which are singletons, and around 8% rests with the top ten. Germline CDR1 SGHNT, CDR2 YENEEA. V lost 2 bases and J lost 7, with 12 bases in between. The length of the CDR3 is 15 residues. The data were obtained in a study of T cell responses to AZD1222 COVID-19 vaccine. The chain couples TRBV11-3 to TRBJ1-6; the D gene is possibly TRBD1 (6 bases). This receptor was identified in an adult who received the AZD1222 COVID-19 vaccine. The sequencing here drew on peripheral blood, taken 28 days after the second AZD1222 dose. This chain's CDR3 is CASSLSGTKNSPLHF. The CDR3 nucleotides are TGTGCCAGCAGCTTATCCGGGACAAAAAATTCACCCCTCCACTTT.